This TCR beta chain was documented in a study of cytomegalovirus exposure and HLA in healthy donors. Broader study findings: In vitro experiments confirmed that three CMV-associated chains were specific for CMV antigens.

Amplification used 60 Vbeta primers and 13 Jbeta primers. TCRdb keeps only in-frame clones here, not all; method: immunoSEQ multiplex PCR. This table has 150,000 to 200,000 clones, roughly four fifths appearing once. The V gene lost 6 bases and the J gene lost 0 bases, with 11 bases spanning the gap. This CDR3 is built from 15 residues. Germline V CDR1 and CDR2: LNHDA, SQIVND (reference sequence). Points on this clone: The antigen remains unidentified.

Sequencing input: PBMCs. V is TRBV19 and J is TRBJ1-4; TRBD1 is a possible D gene (5 bases). The clonotype comes from a man in his fifties or sixties in good health and CMV-seronegative. The DNA for the CDR3 is TGTGCCAGTAGCACCTCAGGGACAACTAATGAAAAACTGTTTTTT. This encodes CASSTSGTTNEKLFF. The variable domain in full, completed from reference TRBV19 and TRBJ1-4, reads DGGITQSPKYLFRKEGQNVTLSCEQNLNHDAMYWYRQDPGQGLRLIYYSQIVNDFQKGDIAEGYSVSREKKESFPLTVTSAQKNPTAFYLCASSTSGTTNEKLFFGSGTQLSVL.